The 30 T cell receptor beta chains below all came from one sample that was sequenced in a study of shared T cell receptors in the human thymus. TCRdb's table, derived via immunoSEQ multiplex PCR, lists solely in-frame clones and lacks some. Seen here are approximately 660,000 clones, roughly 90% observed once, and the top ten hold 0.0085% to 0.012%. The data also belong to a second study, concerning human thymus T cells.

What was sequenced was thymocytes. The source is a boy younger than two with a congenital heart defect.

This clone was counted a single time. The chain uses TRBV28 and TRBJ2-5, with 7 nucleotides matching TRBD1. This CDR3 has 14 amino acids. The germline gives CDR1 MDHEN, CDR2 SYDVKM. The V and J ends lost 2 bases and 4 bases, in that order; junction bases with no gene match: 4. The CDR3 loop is CASSLSRGRETQYF. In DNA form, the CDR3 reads TGTGCCAGCAGTTTAAGTAGGGGGCGAGAGACCCAGTACTTC.

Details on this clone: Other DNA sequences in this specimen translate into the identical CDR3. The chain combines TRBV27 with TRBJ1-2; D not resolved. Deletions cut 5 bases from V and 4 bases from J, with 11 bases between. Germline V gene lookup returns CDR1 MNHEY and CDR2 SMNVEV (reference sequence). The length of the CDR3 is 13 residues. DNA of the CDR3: TGTGCCAGCAGTGACACGGGAGGCTATGGCTACACCTTC. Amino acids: CASSDTGGYGYTF.

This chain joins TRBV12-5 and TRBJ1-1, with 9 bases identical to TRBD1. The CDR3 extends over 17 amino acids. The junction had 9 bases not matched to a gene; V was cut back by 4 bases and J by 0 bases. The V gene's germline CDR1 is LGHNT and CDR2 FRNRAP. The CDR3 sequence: CASGYAGTGRVNTEAFF. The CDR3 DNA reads TGTGCTAGTGGTTACGCCGGGACAGGGAGGGTGAACACTGAAGCTTTCTTT.

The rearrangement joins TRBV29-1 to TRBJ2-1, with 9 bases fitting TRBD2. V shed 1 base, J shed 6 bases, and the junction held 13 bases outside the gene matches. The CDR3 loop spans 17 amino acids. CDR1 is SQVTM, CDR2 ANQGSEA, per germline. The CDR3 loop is CSVEGRIAGGPRNEQFF. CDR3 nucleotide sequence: TGCAGCGTTGAAGGCAGGATCGCGGGAGGGCCCCGCAATGAGCAGTTCTTC.

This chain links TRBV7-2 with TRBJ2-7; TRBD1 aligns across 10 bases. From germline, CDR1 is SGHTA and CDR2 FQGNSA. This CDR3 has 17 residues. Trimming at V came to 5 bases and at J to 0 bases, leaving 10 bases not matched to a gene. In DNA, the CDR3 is TGTGCCAGCAGCCGGGGACAGGGGAACCCCCTCTCCTACGAGCAGTACTTC. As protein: CASSRGQGNPLSYEQYF.

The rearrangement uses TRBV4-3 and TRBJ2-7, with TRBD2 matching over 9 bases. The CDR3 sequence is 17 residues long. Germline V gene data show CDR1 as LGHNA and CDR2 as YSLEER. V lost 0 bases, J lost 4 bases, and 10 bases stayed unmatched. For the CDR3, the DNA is TGCGCCAGCAGCCAAGAGGGTATGGAGCGGGAGGCGTACGAGCAGTACTTC. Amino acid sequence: CASSQEGMEREAYEQYF.

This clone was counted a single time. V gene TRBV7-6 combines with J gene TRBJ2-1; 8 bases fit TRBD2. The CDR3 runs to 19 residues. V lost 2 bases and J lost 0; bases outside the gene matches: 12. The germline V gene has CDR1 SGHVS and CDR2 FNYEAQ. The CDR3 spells CASSLSSPTSGGSYNEQFF. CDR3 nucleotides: TGTGCCAGCAGCTTATCCAGCCCCACTAGCGGCGGCTCCTACAATGAGCAGTTCTTC.

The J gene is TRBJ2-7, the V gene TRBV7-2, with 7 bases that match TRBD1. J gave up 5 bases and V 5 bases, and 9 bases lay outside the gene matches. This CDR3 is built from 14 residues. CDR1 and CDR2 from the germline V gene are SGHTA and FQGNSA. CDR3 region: CASSPWDSLDEQYF. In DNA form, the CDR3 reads TGTGCCAGCAGCCCGTGGGACAGTTTGGACGAGCAGTACTTC.

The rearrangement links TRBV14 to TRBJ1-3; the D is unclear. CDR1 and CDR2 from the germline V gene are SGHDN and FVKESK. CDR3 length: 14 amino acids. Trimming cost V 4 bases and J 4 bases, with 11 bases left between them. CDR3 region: CASSRALPGNTIYF. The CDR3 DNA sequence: TGTGCCAGCAGCCGGGCCTTACCGGGAAACACCATATATTTT. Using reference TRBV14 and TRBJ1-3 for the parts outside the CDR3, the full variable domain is EAGVTQFPSHSVIEKGQTVTLRCDPISGHDNLYWYRRVMGKEIKFLLHFVKESKQDESGMPNNRFLAERTGGTYSTLKVQPAELEDSGVYFCASSRALPGNTIYFGEGSWLTVV.

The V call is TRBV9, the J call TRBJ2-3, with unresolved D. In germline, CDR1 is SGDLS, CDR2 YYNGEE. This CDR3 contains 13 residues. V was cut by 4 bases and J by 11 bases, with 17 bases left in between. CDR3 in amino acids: CASSRSTQMMQYF. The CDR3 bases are TGTGCCAGCAGCCGATCTACACAGATGATGCAGTATTTT.

CDR3 nucleotides: TGTGCCAGCAGCTGGGCTGCGCTCCACCACAATCAGCCCCAGCATTTT. Its protein product is CASSWAALHHNQPQHF. This chain links TRBV6-4 with TRBJ1-5; no reliable D call. Germline V gene lookup returns CDR1 MRHNA and CDR2 SNTAGT. The CDR3 sequence is 16 residues long. Trimming took off 6 bases at V and 3 bases at J, with 18 bases between the two ends.

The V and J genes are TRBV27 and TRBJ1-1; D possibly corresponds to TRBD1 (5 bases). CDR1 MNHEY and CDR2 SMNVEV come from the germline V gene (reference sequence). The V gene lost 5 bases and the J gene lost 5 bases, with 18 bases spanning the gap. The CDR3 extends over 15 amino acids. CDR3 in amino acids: CASSNQGRERTEAFF. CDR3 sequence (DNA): TGTGCCAGCAGTAATCAGGGAAGAGAGAGGACTGAAGCTTTCTTT.

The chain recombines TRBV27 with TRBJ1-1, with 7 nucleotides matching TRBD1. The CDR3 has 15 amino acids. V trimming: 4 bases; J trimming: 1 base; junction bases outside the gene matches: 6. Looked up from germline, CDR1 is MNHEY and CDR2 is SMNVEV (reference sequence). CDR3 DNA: TGTGCCAGCAGTTACCCGGGACAGAGGAACACTGAAGCTTTCTTT. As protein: CASSYPGQRNTEAFF.

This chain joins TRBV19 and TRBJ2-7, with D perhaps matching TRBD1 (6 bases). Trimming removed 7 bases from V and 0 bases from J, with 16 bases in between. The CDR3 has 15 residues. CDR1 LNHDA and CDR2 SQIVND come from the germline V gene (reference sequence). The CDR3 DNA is TGTGCCAGTACCATGGACAGATTTAGCTCCTACGAGCAGTACTTC. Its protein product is CASTMDRFSSYEQYF. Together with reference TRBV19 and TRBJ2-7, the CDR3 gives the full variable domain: DGGITQSPKYLFRKEGQNVTLSCEQNLNHDAMYWYRQDPGQGLRLIYYSQIVNDFQKGDIAEGYSVSREKKESFPLTVTSAQKNPTAFYLCASTMDRFSSYEQYFGPGTRLTVT.

CDR3 sequence: CALPETVRSSYNEQFF. The CDR3 DNA is TGCGCCCTGCCGGAAACGGTAAGGAGCTCCTACAATGAGCAGTTCTTC. The chain employs TRBV4-1 and TRBJ2-1; D is ambiguous. V gave up 11 bases and J gave up 0 bases, with 20 bases separating them. The CDR3 runs to 16 residues. CDR1 and CDR2 from the germline V gene are MGHRA and YSYEKL.

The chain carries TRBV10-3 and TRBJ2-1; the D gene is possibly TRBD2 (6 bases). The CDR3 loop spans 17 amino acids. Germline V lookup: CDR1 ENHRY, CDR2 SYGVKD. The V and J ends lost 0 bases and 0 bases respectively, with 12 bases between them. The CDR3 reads CAISESSGQISYNEQFF. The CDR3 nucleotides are TGTGCCATCAGTGAGTCGAGCGGGCAGATCTCCTACAATGAGCAGTTCTTC.

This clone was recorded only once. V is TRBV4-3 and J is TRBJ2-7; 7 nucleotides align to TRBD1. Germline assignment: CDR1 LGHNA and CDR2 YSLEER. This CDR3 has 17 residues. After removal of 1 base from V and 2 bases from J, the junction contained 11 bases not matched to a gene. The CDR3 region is CASSQAPPRDSPYEQYF. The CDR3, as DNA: TGCGCCAGCAGCCAAGCCCCCCCCCGGGACAGTCCCTACGAGCAGTACTTC.

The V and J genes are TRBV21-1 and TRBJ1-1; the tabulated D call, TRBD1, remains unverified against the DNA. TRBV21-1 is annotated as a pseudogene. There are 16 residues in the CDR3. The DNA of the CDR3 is TGTGCCAGCAGTGGGGGACAGCCGTTCATGAACACTGAAGCTTTCTTT. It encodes CASSGGQPFMNTEAFF.

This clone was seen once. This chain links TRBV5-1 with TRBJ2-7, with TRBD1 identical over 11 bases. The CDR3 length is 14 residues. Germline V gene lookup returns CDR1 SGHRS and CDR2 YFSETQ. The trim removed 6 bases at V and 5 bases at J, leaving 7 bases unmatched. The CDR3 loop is CASKPGQGVNEQYF. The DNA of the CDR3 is TGCGCCAGCAAACCGGGACAGGGGGTCAACGAGCAGTACTTC.

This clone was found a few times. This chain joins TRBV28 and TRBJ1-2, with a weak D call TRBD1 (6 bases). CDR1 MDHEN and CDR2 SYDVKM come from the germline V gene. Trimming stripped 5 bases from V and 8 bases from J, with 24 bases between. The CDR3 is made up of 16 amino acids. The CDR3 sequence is CASSGKDYTGLVGYTF. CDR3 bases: TGTGCCAGCAGTGGGAAGGATTACACAGGGTTGGTCGGCTACACCTTC.

The DNA of the CDR3 is TGTGCCAGCAGTCCGAGGGACAGGCCCCCCTACGAGCAGTACTTC. Translating it yields CASSPRDRPPYEQYF. The V and J genes are TRBV28 and TRBJ2-7; 8 positions agree with TRBD1. CDR1 and CDR2 (germline): MDHEN, SYDVKM. V dropped 5 bases and J dropped 2; count of bases not matched to a gene: 8. This CDR3 has 15 amino acids.

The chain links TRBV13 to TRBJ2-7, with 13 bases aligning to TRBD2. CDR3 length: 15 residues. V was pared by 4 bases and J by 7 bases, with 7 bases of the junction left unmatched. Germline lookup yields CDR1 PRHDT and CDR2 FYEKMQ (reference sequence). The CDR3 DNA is TGTGCCAGCAGCTCCCCGACTAGCGGGAGGCGTGAGCAGTACTTC. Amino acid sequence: CASSSPTSGRREQYF.

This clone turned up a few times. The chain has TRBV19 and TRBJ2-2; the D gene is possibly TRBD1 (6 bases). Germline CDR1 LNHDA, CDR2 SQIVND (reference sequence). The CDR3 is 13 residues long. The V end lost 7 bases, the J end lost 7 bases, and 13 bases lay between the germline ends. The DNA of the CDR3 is TGTGCCAGTACCCCGGAGGACAGCGGGGAGCTGTTTTTT. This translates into CASTPEDSGELFF.

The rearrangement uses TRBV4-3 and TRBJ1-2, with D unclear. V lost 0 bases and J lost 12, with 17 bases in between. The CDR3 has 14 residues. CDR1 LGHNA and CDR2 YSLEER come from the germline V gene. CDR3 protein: CASSQETGSRRDTF. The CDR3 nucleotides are TGCGCCAGCAGCCAAGAAACGGGGTCCAGGAGAGACACCTTC.

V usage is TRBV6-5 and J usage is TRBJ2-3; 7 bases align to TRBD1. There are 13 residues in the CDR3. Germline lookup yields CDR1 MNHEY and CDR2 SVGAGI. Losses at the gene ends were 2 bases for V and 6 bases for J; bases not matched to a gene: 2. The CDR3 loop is CASSYVQGDTQYF. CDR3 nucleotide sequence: TGTGCCAGCAGTTACGTACAGGGGGATACGCAGTATTTT.

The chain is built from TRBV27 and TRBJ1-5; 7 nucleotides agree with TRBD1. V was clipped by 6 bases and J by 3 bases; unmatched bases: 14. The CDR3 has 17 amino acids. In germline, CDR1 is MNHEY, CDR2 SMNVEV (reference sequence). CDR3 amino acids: CASSGTEEEGTNQPQHF. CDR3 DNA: TGTGCCAGCAGCGGGACAGAAGAAGAGGGTACCAATCAGCCCCAGCATTTT.

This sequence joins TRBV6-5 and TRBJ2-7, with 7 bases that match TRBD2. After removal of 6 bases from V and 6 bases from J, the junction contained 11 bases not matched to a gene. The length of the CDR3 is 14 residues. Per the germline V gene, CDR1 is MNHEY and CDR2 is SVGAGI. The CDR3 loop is CASRPPGEGSEQYF. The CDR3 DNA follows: TGTGCCAGCAGACCCCCGGGGGAGGGATCCGAGCAGTACTTC.

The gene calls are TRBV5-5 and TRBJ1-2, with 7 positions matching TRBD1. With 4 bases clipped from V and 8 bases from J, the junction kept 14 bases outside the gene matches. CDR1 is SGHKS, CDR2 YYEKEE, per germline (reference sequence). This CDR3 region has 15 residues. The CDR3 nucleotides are TGTGCCAGCAGCATACCCGGGACAGTAGCTCAGGGCTACACCTTC. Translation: CASSIPGTVAQGYTF.

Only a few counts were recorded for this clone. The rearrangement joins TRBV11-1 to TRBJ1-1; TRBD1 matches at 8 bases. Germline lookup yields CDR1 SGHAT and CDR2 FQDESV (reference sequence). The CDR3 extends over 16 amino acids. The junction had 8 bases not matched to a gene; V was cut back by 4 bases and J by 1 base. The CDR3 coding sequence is TGTGCCAGCAGCTCCCACAGGGGGAGCCCGAACACTGAAGCTTTCTTT. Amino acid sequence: CASSSHRGSPNTEAFF. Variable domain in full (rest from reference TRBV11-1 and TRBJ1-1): EAEVAQSPRYKITEKSQAVAFWCDPISGHATLYWYRQILGQGPELLVQFQDESVVDDSQLPKDRFSAERLKGVDSTLKIQPAELGDSAMYLCASSSHRGSPNTEAFFGQGTRLTVV.

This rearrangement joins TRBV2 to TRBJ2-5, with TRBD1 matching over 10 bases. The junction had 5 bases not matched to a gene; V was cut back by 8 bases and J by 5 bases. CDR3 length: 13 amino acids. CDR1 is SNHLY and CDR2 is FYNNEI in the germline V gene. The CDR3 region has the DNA TGTGCCAGCGCCGGGACAGGGGACGAGACCCAGTACTTC. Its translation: CASAGTGDETQYF.